The TCR beta chain described here comes from a study of beta chain features in type 1 diabetes. The study, taken as a whole, reports: Type 1 diabetes patients showed a moderate but significant shortening of TCRB CDR3s in all four CD4+ subsets.

V was clipped by 2 bases and J by 3 bases; unmatched bases: 4. The CDR3 totals 15 residues. The germline V gene has CDR1 LGHNA and CDR2 YSLEER. Expressed TCRB transcripts were sequenced after all isolated RNA was converted to cDNA. Clones were read by immunoSEQ multiplex PCR, and TCRdb kept only the in-frame ones, dropping some. The table has about 650,000 clones, roughly 12% seen once; the top ten hold more than 0.1%. As for this clone: Its antigen is unknown.

The TCR sequence derives from a man aged 25-40 years with type 1 diabetes. Sequencing used naive CD4+ T cells from blood. The V call is TRBV4-3, the J call TRBJ2-3; 8 positions agree with TRBD1. The CDR3 DNA reads as TGCGCCAGCAGCCAACGGCGGACAGGGACAGATACGCAGTATTTT. It yields the protein CASSQRRTGTDTQYF.